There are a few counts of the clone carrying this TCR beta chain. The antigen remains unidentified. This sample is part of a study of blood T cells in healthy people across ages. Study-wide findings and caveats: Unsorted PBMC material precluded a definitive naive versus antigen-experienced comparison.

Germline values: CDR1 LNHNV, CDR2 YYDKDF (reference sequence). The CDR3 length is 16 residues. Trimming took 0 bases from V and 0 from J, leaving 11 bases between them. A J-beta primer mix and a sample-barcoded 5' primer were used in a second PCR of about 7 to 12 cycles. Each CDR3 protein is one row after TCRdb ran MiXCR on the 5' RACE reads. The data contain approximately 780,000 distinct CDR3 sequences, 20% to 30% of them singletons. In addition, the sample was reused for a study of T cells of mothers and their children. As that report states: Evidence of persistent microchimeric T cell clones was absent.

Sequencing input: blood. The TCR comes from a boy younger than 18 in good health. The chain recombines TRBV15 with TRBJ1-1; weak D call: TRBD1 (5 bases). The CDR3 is CATSRDQGLMNTEAFF. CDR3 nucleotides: TGTGCCACCAGCAGAGATCAGGGACTTATGAACACTGAAGCTTTCTTT.